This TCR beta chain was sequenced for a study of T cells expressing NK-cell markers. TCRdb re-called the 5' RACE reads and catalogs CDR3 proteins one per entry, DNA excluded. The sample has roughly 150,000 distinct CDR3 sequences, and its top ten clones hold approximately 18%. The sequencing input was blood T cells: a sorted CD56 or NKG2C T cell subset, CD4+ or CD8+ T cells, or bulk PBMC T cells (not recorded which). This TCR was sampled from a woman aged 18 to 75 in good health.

This CDR3 reads CASSAAGLAGGLVEQYF. J is TRBJ2-7 and V is TRBV27; TCRdb designates TRBD2, a call that cannot be tested without DNA. The CDR3 is made up of 17 amino acids. Germline values: CDR1 MNHEY, CDR2 SMNVEV (reference sequence).